Following are 2 T cell receptor beta chains from one sample sequenced in a study of glioma-infiltrating T cells. The iRepertoire nested amplicon-rescue multiplex PCR amplified TCR alpha and beta CDR3s from RNA. From the multiplex PCR reads, TCRdb called clonotypes with MiXCR, one entry per CDR3 protein. The data contain about 110,000 distinct CDR3 sequences, around a quarter of them seen just once; the ten biggest clones take up under 45%. The sequenced sample was glioma tissue, nonneoplastic brain tissue, or PBMCs (not recorded which). These receptors came from a human donor with low-grade glioma or glioblastoma, undergoing nonglioma brain surgery, or in good health (not recorded which).

This clonotype has a count of ten or more. The V gene is TRBV7-9, the J gene TRBJ2-4; D possibly corresponds to TRBD1 (5 bases). The ends were cut back, 6 bases at V and 5 bases at J, with 8 bases in the middle. Germline CDR1 is SEHNR and CDR2 is FQNEAQ (reference sequence). This CDR3 region has 12 residues. For the CDR3, the DNA is TGTGCCAGCAGACTGACAGAAAACATTCAGTACTTC. Translated, it gives CASRLTENIQYF.

Many counts were recorded for this clonotype. The chain employs TRBV4-3 and TRBJ1-1; D unresolved. Germline values: CDR1 LGHNA, CDR2 YSLEER. V was shortened by 0 bases and J by 1 base, with 12 bases between the two germline ends. The CDR3 is 16 residues long. CDR3 DNA sequence: TGCGCCAGCAGCCAAGATCGATGGCCGAAGAACACTGAAGCTTTCTTT. This sequence encodes CASSQDRWPKNTEAFF.